This is a list of T cell receptor beta chains from one sample in a study of shared clonotypes between healthy human individuals. Measured with immunoSEQ multiplex PCR; TCRdb has only the in-frame clones, and not every one. The table has 800,000 to 1,200,000 clones, around 78% seen once. What was sequenced was memory CD4+ T cells from PBMCs. These receptor sequences come from a man aged 18 to 30 in good health. Some clones in this sample may be carry-over from other donors' samples. CDR3s include the opening cysteine and the closing phenylalanine or tryptophan. D genes are given only for firm matches. A clone size is listed for some rows: how often the clone was seen (once, few, many), or a class if it is expanded.

j_call,d_call,v_call,clone_size,cdr3_aa,cdr3_nt
TRBJ2-6,.,TRBV28,.,CASRSRAGANVLTF,TGTGCCAGTCGATCAAGGGCTGGGGCCAACGTCCTGACTTTC
TRBJ1-3,.,TRBV6-6,.,CASPEGPGPRNTIYF,TGTGCCAGCCCCGAGGGCCCCGGACCCCGAAACACCATATATTTT
TRBJ2-5,.,TRBV7-2,few,CASSLGPLRETQYF,TGTGCCAGCAGCCTGGGGCCCCTTAGGGAGACCCAGTACTTC
TRBJ1-1,.,TRBV19,once,CASNRGTEAFF,TGTGCCAGTAATCGCGGCACTGAAGCTTTCTTT
TRBJ2-2,.,TRBV11-2,.,CASSSGRTGELFF,TGTGCCAGCAGCTCGGGACGGACCGGGGAGCTGTTTTTT
TRBJ1-1,.,TRBV9,.,CASSARMNTEAFF,TGTGCCAGCAGCGCTAGGATGAACACTGAAGCTTTCTTT
TRBJ1-1,.,TRBV20-1,.,CSAWGNTEAFF,TGCAGTGCCTGGGGGAACACTGAAGCTTTCTTT
TRBJ2-3,.,TRBV4-3,.,CASSQDWAGTDTQYF,TGCGCCAGCAGCCAAGATTGGGCGGGAACAGATACGCAGTATTTT
TRBJ2-1,TRBD2,TRBV28,few,CASSQTGLAGAAYNEQFF,TGTGCCAGCAGTCAAACGGGACTAGCGGGAGCTGCCTACAATGAGCAGTTCTTC
TRBJ1-3,.,TRBV6-1,.,CASSEGFSGNTIYF,TGTGCCAGCAGTGAGGGTTTCTCTGGAAACACCATATATTTT
TRBJ2-1,TRBD2,TRBV7-6,.,CASSLRGTSGPSSYNEQFF,TGTGCCAGCAGCTTACGGGGGACTAGCGGCCCGAGCTCCTACAATGAGCAGTTCTTC
TRBJ2-3,TRBD2,TRBV28,.,CASSSAGGFDTQYF,TGTGCCAGCAGTTCAGCGGGAGGTTTTGATACGCAGTATTTT
TRBJ1-5,TRBD1,TRBV7-9,.,CASSSSPGQGVEAQPQHF,TGTGCCAGCAGCTCAAGCCCGGGACAGGGGGTCGAGGCTCAGCCCCAGCATTTT
TRBJ1-1,.,TRBV7-7,.,CASSPSLRGGEAFF,TGTGCCAGCAGCCCGAGTCTCCGCGGGGGTGAAGCTTTCTTT
TRBJ2-1,TRBD1,TRBV27,.,CASSLSPGQIFNEQFF,TGTGCCAGCAGTTTATCCCCGGGACAGATTTTCAATGAGCAGTTCTTC
TRBJ1-1,TRBD1,TRBV4-2,.,CASSQDAGTGYMNTEAFF,TGTGCCAGCAGCCAAGATGCGGGGACAGGGTATATGAACACTGAAGCTTTCTTT
TRBJ2-6,.,TRBV7-9,.,CASILSVVLTF,TGTGCCAGTATCCTGTCTGTCGTCCTGACTTTC
TRBJ2-1,.,TRBV18,.,CASFTSRPTSSYNEQFF,TGTGCCAGCTTTACAAGTAGGCCAACGAGCTCCTACAATGAGCAGTTCTTC
TRBJ2-3,TRBD2,TRBV11-2,many,CASSLGGSGGDTQYF,TGTGCCAGCAGCTTAGGAGGTAGCGGGGGGGATACGCAGTATTTT